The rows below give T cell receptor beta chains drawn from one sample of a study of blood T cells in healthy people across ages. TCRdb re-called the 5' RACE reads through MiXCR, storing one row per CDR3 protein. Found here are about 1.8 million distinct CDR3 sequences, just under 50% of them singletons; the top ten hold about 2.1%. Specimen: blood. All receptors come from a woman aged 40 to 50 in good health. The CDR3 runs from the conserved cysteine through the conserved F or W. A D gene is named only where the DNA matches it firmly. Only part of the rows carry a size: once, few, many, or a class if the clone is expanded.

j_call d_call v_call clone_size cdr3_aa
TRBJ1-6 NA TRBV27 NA CASSLQRGRAYNSPLHF
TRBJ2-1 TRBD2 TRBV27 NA CASSSSGGGFGEQFF
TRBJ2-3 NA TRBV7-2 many CASRTTDTQYF
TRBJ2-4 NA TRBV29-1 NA CSVAQEVLAKNIQYF
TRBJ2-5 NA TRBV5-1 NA CASSLDPTGNRETQYF
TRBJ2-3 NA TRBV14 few CASSQDYGPDTQYF
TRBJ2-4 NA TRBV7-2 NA CASSINRGGKNIQYF
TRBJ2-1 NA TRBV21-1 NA CASSKGMGTTHNEQFF
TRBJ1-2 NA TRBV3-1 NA CASSQDYRTVRGYTF
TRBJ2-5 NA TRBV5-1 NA CASSYEERGDQETQYF
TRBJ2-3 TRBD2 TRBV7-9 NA CASSSRTSGGATATQYF
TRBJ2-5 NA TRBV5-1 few CASSSDGSKTQYF
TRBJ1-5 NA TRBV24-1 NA CATSDSPEGPGQPQHF
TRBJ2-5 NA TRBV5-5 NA CASSIGESWGLQETQYF
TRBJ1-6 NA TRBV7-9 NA CASMRGAYNSPLHF
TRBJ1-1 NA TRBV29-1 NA CSVYTSMNTEAFF
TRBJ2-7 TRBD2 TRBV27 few CASSPTGLAGGPYEQYF
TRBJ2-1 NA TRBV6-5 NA CASSYAADTSYNEQFF
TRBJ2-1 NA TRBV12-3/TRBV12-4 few CASSPALPLYNEQFF
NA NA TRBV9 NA CASSADSEGNIQYF
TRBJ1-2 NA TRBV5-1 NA CASSSKQGSYGYTF
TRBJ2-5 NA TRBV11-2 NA CASSLVLTGSQETQYF
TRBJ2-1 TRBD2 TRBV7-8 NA CASSLVASGGSNEQFF
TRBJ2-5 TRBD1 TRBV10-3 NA CVISTGQTLQETQYF
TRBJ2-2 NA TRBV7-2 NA CASSTAGTVNTGELFF
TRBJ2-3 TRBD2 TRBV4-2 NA CASSPGLVGGDTQYF
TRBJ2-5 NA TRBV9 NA CASSELVLQETQYF
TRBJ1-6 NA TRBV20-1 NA CSARDSSSYNSPLHF
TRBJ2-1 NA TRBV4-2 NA CASSPLGVQGMIYNEQFF
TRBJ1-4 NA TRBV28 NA CAIRGGSENNEKLFF
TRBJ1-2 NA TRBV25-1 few CASSDVSCGYTF
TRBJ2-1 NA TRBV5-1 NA CASSLPGGYNEQFF
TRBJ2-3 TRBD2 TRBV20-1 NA CSARDLAGESSTDTQYF
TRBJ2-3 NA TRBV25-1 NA CASSEPEAQYF
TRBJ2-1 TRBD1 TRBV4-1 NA CASSPDRGATFEQFF
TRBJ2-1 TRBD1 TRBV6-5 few CASRYRGDNEQFF
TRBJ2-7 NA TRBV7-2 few CASSLGGIAAGEQYF
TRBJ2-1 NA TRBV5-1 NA CASSFSTENYNEQFF
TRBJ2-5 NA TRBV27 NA CASRIVAGRETQYF
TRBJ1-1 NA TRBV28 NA CASSLINGEAFF
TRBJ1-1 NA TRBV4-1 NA CASSQAGESTEAFF
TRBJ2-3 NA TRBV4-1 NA CASSPARVGGYGTDTQYF
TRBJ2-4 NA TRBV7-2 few CASSLGRVNIQYF
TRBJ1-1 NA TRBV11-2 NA CASSLGGFEAFF
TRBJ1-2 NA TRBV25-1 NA CASSGTGKGGYGYTF
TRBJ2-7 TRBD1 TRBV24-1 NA CATGDRSYEQYF
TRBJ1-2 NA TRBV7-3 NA CASSPGAPGGYTF
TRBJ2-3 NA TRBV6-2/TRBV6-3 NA CASTPPMPRGTDTQYF
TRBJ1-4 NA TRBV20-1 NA CSAIRQRGNEKLFF
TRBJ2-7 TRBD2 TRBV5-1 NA CASSPGGTFLYEQYF
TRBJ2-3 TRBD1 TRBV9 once CASSGRQGFTDTQYF
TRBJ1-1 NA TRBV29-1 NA CSADILNTEAFF
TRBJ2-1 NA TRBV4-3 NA CASSQDFLDEQFF
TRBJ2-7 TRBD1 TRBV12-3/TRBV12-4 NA CASTPRPGTAIYEQYF